The 28 T cell receptor beta chains in this list originate from one sample, sequenced in a study of T-cell reconstitution after alpha-beta-depleted transplantation in children. The TCRbeta library was prepared with unique molecular identifiers. TCRdb re-called the PCR reads through MiXCR, storing one row per CDR3 protein. The table has approximately 82,000 distinct CDR3 sequences, less than 20% seen once. This sample comprised PBMCs, mostly from graft donor cells, obtained 360 days after TCRalphabeta/CD19-depleted stem cell transplant. These receptor sequences come from a male patient aged 2-10 years who had a stem cell transplant for acute lymphoblastic leukemia, so the T cells may come from the graft donor.

The V gene is TRBV5-1, the J gene TRBJ1-2; D perhaps matches TRBD1 (5 bases). Deletions cut 4 bases from V and 7 bases from J, with 14 bases between. CDR1 and CDR2 from the germline V gene are SGHRS and YFSETQ. The CDR3 is 13 amino acids. In DNA form, the CDR3 reads TGCGCCAGCAGCCTATTAGGGGCAAGTGGCTACACCTTC. Translation gives CASSLLGASGYTF. The variable domain in full, completed from reference TRBV5-1 and TRBJ1-2, reads KAGVTQTPRYLIKTRGQQVTLSCSPISGHRSVSWYQQTPGQGLQFLFEYFSETQRNKGNFPGRFSGRQFSNSRSEMNVSTLELGDSALYLCASSLLGASGYTFGSGTRLTVV.

The J gene is TRBJ2-1, the V gene TRBV20-1; 11 nucleotides align to TRBD2. This CDR3 is 17 amino acids long. The V gene's germline CDR1 is DFQATT and CDR2 SNEGSKA (reference sequence). Germline trimming cut 5 bases from V and 4 bases from J; bases unmatched to any gene: 13. The CDR3 DNA reads TGCAGTGCTGGCGATCCAATTACTAGCGGGAGATACAATGAGCAGTTCTTC. Amino acids: CSAGDPITSGRYNEQFF.

The table lists this clonotype with a few counts. This chain connects TRBV2 to TRBJ2-2; 11 bases line up with TRBD2. Germline values: CDR1 SNHLY, CDR2 FYNNEI. The junction had 3 bases not matched to a gene; V was cut back by 4 bases and J by 5 bases. The CDR3 covers 15 residues. In DNA, the CDR3 is TGTGCCAGCAGTGTTTGGACTAGCGGGACCGGGGAGCTGTTTTTT. Its protein is CASSVWTSGTGELFF.

The chain employs TRBV7-9 and TRBJ2-1, with TRBD1 matching 9 bases. The germline V gene encodes CDR1 SEHNR and CDR2 FQNEAQ (reference sequence). This CDR3 region has 15 residues. Trimming took 3 bases from V and 5 from J; bases not matched to a gene: 5. CDR3 amino acids: CASSFGTGNDNEQFF. The CDR3 bases are TGTGCCAGCAGCTTCGGGACAGGGAATGACAATGAGCAGTTCTTC.

For this clonotype: A much more abundant neighbour one base away suggests this may be a read error. The rearrangement links TRBV12-3 or TRBV12-4 to TRBJ2-2; D is undetermined. CDR3 length equals 12 residues. Trimming left V 3 bases short and J 7 bases short, with 6 bases between. The DNA of the CDR3 is TGTGCCAGCAGTTTTCGTGGCGGGGAGCTGTTTTTT. This codes for CASSFRGGELFF.

This rearrangement joins TRBV27 to TRBJ1-2; D may be TRBD1 (6 bases). This CDR3 has 14 amino acids. CDR1 and CDR2 (germline): MNHEY, SMNVEV (reference sequence). Trimming cost V 6 bases and J 3 bases, with 14 bases left between them. CDR3 in amino acids: CASSPRRTDYGYTF. In nucleotides, the CDR3 is TGTGCCAGCAGCCCCCGTCGGACAGACTATGGCTACACCTTC.

The J gene is TRBJ2-7, the V gene TRBV24-1; tentative D call: TRBD1 (6 bases). This CDR3 is built from 13 residues. Per the germline V gene, CDR1 is KGHDR and CDR2 is SFDVKD. V was trimmed by 10 bases and J by 6 bases, leaving 18 bases between them. The CDR3 loop reads CATSSPTGPEQYF. CDR3 nucleotides: TGTGCCACAAGTTCCCCTACAGGGCCCGAGCAGTACTTC.

This clonotype was seen a handful of times. The V gene is TRBV20-1, the J gene TRBJ2-7, with 14 bases that match TRBD2. CDR1 and CDR2 from the germline V gene are DFQATT and SNEGSKA (reference sequence). The CDR3 extends over 15 amino acids. Losses at the gene ends were 6 bases for V and 5 bases for J; bases not matched to a gene: 9. The CDR3 sequence: CSAPGLAGVPNEQYF. As DNA, the CDR3 is TGCAGTGCACCGGGACTAGCGGGAGTTCCAAACGAGCAGTACTTC.

This clonotype was recorded many times. The rearrangement uses TRBV12-3 or TRBV12-4 and TRBJ2-3, with 8 nucleotides matching TRBD2. J was trimmed by 7 bases and V by 1 base; bases with no gene match: 4. This CDR3 region has 14 residues. CDR3 protein: CASSLGSGTHTQYF. Here the CDR3 DNA reads TGTGCCAGCAGTTTAGGTAGCGGGACCCATACGCAGTATTTT.

The sample holds a few counts of this clonotype. This chain links TRBV7-9 with TRBJ1-2; 8 bases map to TRBD1. The CDR3 totals 16 residues. Unmatched junction bases numbered 12, after V lost 2 bases and J lost 7 bases. Germline V lookup: CDR1 SEHNR, CDR2 FQNEAQ (reference sequence). CDR3 nucleotide sequence: TGTGCCAGCAGCTTAATACGGACAGGGAAACGTAGTGGCTACACCTTC. It codes for CASSLIRTGKRSGYTF.

The gene calls are TRBV24-1 and TRBJ2-7; D gene uncertain. The CDR3 sequence is 11 residues long. CDR1 and CDR2 from the germline V gene are KGHDR and SFDVKD. V was shortened by 5 bases and J by 13 bases, with 14 bases between the two germline ends. CDR3: CATSVDRRYYF. The CDR3 DNA follows: TGTGCCACCAGTGTGGATCGGAGATATTACTTC.

The genes are TRBV20-1 and TRBJ1-1; 8 positions match TRBD1. From germline, CDR1 is DFQATT and CDR2 SNEGSKA (reference sequence). Trimming at V came to 0 bases and at J to 1 base, leaving 4 bases not matched to a gene. This CDR3 is 15 amino acids long. The DNA of the CDR3 is TGCAGTGCTAGAGATCGACAGGGGCCGAACACTGAAGCTTTCTTT. It specifies CSARDRQGPNTEAFF.

This clonotype was counted between two and nine times. The chain employs TRBV5-1 and TRBJ2-5, with D perhaps matching TRBD2 (6 bases). This CDR3 region has 13 residues. Trimming left V 6 bases short and J 3 bases short, with 12 bases between. The germline V gene has CDR1 SGHRS and CDR2 YFSETQ. CDR3: CASTTGTEETQYF. CDR3 nucleotide sequence: TGCGCCAGCACCACGGGGACTGAAGAGACCCAGTACTTC. The full variable domain, completed using reference TRBV5-1 and TRBJ2-5, is KAGVTQTPRYLIKTRGQQVTLSCSPISGHRSVSWYQQTPGQGLQFLFEYFSETQRNKGNFPGRFSGRQFSNSRSEMNVSTLELGDSALYLCASTTGTEETQYFGPGTRLLVL.

V gene TRBV7-9 combines with J gene TRBJ2-5, with a possible D match to TRBD2 (5 bases). Germline loops: CDR1 SEHNR, CDR2 FQNEAQ (reference sequence). The CDR3 contains 14 residues. The V gene lost 5 bases and the J gene lost 2 bases, with 12 bases spanning the gap. CDR3 region: CASSRASGQETQYF. The CDR3 nucleotides read TGTGCCAGCAGCCGGGCCAGCGGACAAGAGACCCAGTACTTC.

V gene TRBV2 combines with J gene TRBJ2-3; either TRBD1 or TRBD2 may supply D (5 bases each). CDR1 SNHLY and CDR2 FYNNEI come from the germline V gene. V was cut by 6 bases and J by 2 bases, with 15 bases left in between. This CDR3 comprises 15 residues. In DNA, the CDR3 is TGTGCCAGCAGGAACACCGGGGCCTCCACAGATACGCAGTATTTT. This codes for CASRNTGASTDTQYF.

The chain employs TRBV5-1 and TRBJ2-2, with D perhaps TRBD1 (5 bases). The CDR3 extends over 15 amino acids. CDR1 SGHRS and CDR2 YFSETQ come from the germline V gene. The V end was cut by 0 bases, the J end by 5 bases, with 11 bases between. CDR3 in amino acids: CASSLVSRGTGELFF. The DNA of the CDR3 is TGCGCCAGCAGCTTGGTTTCAAGGGGTACCGGGGAGCTGTTTTTT.

This clonotype was seen more than once but under ten times. Germline is not matched at one junction end, which may reflect a read error. The CDR3 here is CASSSDRDERYF. As DNA, the CDR3 is TGCGCCAGCAGCTCGGACAGGGACGAGCGGTACTTC. The chain joins TRBV5-1 to TRBJ2-7; the match to TRBD1 covers 8 bases. The CDR3 loop spans 12 amino acids. Germline CDR1 is SGHRS and CDR2 is YFSETQ.

This clonotype has at least ten counts. The genes are TRBV29-1 and TRBJ1-1; D is unclear. V was shortened by 4 bases and J by 6 bases, with 6 bases between the two germline ends. CDR1 is SQVTM and CDR2 is ANQGSEA in the germline V gene. This CDR3 region has 10 residues. CDR3 region: CSVGVPEAFF. In nucleotides, the CDR3 is TGCAGCGTTGGGGTCCCTGAAGCTTTCTTT.

This clonotype was detected only a few times. The rearrangement joins TRBV11-3 to TRBJ2-4; maybe TRBD2 (6 bases). CDR1 is SGHNT, CDR2 YENEEA, per germline. The CDR3 sequence is 16 residues long. V shed 0 bases and J shed 0 bases, with 9 bases lying between them. This CDR3 is CASSLDSGVAKNIQYF. As DNA, the CDR3 is TGTGCCAGCAGCTTAGATTCGGGGGTAGCCAAAAACATTCAGTACTTC. The variable domain in full, with the rest retrieved from reference TRBV11-3 and TRBJ2-4, is EAGVVQSPRYKIIEKKQPVAFWCNPISGHNTLYWYLQNLGQGPELLIRYENEEAVDDSQLPKDRFSAERLKGVDSTLKIQPAELGDSAVYLCASSLDSGVAKNIQYFGAGTRLSVL.

This clonotype has a handful of counts. The chain uses TRBV3-1 and TRBJ2-1; tentative D call: TRBD2 (7 bases). This CDR3 has 15 amino acids. Trimming stripped 1 base from V and 5 bases from J, with 12 bases between. Germline-derived CDR1 and CDR2 are LGHDT and YNNKEL (reference sequence). CDR3: CASSQGWGGHNEQFF. The CDR3 coding sequence is TGTGCCAGCAGCCAAGGGTGGGGGGGCCACAATGAGCAGTTCTTC.

The chain is built from TRBV2 and TRBJ2-5; 9 bases match TRBD2. The CDR3 runs to 16 residues. V was clipped by 0 bases and J by 5 bases; unmatched bases: 7. Germline V lookup: CDR1 SNHLY, CDR2 FYNNEI. CDR3 loop: CASSEAGAGGQETQYF. As DNA, the CDR3 is TGTGCCAGCAGTGAAGCGGGGGCGGGAGGGCAGGAGACCCAGTACTTC.

This sequence joins TRBV7-9 and TRBJ2-7; D remains unclear. V dropped 2 bases and J dropped 4 bases, with 18 bases sitting between them. The CDR3 totals 16 residues. Germline V gene data show CDR1 as SEHNR and CDR2 as FQNEAQ (reference sequence). CDR3 DNA: TGTGCCAGCAGCTTAAAAGGTGGAATTGGTGGGTACGAGCAGTACTTC. Translated, it gives CASSLKGGIGGYEQYF.

The rearrangement uses TRBV28 and TRBJ1-2, with D unclear. V shed 3 bases and J shed 7 bases, with 9 bases lying between them. The germline CDR1 and CDR2 sequences are MDHEN and SYDVKM. The length of the CDR3 is 12 residues. Written as DNA, the CDR3 is TGTGCCAGCAGTTTCCCGCCCTCTGGCTACACCTTC. It translates to CASSFPPSGYTF.

This clonotype was counted ten times or more. J is TRBJ2-5 and V is TRBV10-3; D unresolved. The CDR3 length is 13 residues. Germline V lookup: CDR1 ENHRY, CDR2 SYGVKD. V shed 2 bases and J shed 3 bases, with 7 bases lying between them. CDR3 in DNA: TGTGCCATCAGTGAGCCGATAAAAGAGACCCAGTACTTC. Protein: CAISEPIKETQYF.

With regard to this clonotype: The germline gene is not matched at one end of the junction; a read error may be the cause. This rearrangement joins TRBV29-1 to TRBJ2-5; no clear D. Germline V gene data show CDR1 as SQVTM and CDR2 as ANQGSEA. The CDR3 extends over 12 amino acids. CDR3 nucleotides: TGCAGCGTTGGTTGGGCCCAAGAGACCCAGTACTTT. Residues: CSVGWAQETQYF.

This clonotype turned up a few times. The chain uses TRBV10-1 and TRBJ2-1, with no clear D. Deletions cut 0 bases from V and 9 bases from J, with 9 bases between. The CDR3 contains 13 residues. CDR1 WNHNN and CDR2 SYGVQD come from the germline V gene (reference sequence). CDR3 loop: CASSESLRSEQFF. CDR3 coding DNA: TGCGCCAGCAGTGAGTCTCTGCGATCTGAGCAGTTCTTC.

This clonotype has ten or more counts. The chain recombines TRBV21-1 with TRBJ2-4; the table's D call, TRBD1, was not checked against the DNA. TRBV21-1 is designated a pseudogene. The CDR3 contains 18 residues. DNA of the CDR3: TGTGCCAGCAGCGGGTTACTTTGGACAGTCAAGGCCAAAAACATTCAGTACTTC. Its translation is CASSGLLWTVKAKNIQYF.

In this sample, this clonotype turned up a few times. The chain has TRBV7-8 and TRBJ1-2, with 9 bases that match TRBD1. The length of the CDR3 is 17 residues. V gave up 2 bases and J gave up 5 bases; unmatched junction bases: 12. Per germline, CDR1 SGHVS and CDR2 FQNEAQ. The CDR3 nucleotides are TGTGCCAGCAGCTTACTACGACCGGGACAGGGACGATATGGCTACACCTTC. This codes for CASSLLRPGQGRYGYTF.